This T cell receptor (beta chain) came from a study of blood T cells in healthy people across ages. Findings of the study overall: It was not possible, with unsorted PBMCs, to conclusively compare naive and antigen-experienced cells.

CDR3 size: 11 residues. Turning to this clonotype: Its antigen is not known.

A second roughly 6 to 11 cycle PCR used barcoded and J-beta primers. Each cDNA molecule carried a tag from a template-switch adaptor that contained 12 random nucleotides. TCRdb re-derived calls from the 5' RACE reads in MiXCR, one entry per CDR3 protein. The sample includes a few hundred thousand distinct CDR3 sequences, about a quarter seen only once; the top ten take approximately 3.6%. The sample was also reused in another study, on T cells of mothers and their children. Per that paper: The data showed no persistent microchimeric T cell clones.

The sequence came from a boy between 2 and 10 years old in good health. The genes are TRBV21-1 and TRBJ2-7. TRBV21-1 is given as a pseudogene. The sample consisted of blood. CDR3 bases: TGTGCCAGCAGGGGAATCTACGGGCAGTACTTC. It specifies CASRGIYGQYF.